Below are 20 T cell receptor beta chains sequenced from a single sample in a study of control samples from healthy donors and cancer patients (dated by TCRdb to 2019 to 2021). The library came from the immunoSEQ multiplex PCR assay. This is the immuneACCESS table as TCRdb keeps it, with only in-frame sequences that have V and J called. A part of the clones is gone; compared with another copy, unresolved V genes explain less than half, and the rest is unexplained. This sample holds 65,000 to 85,000 clones; approximately 87% were observed only once. The ten largest clones add up to 2% to 2.5% of the sample. Material for sequencing was PBMCs. Receptors were obtained from a woman in her forties or fifties with head and neck cancer.

The table lists this clone with a count of one. This chain connects TRBV21-1 to TRBJ1-6. TRBV21-1 is shown as a pseudogene. The CDR3 consists of 15 residues. The chain's CDR3 is CASSVRTELRSPLHF. The CDR3, as DNA: TGTGCCAGCAGCGTACGGACCGAATTACGATCACCCCTCCACTTT.

The chain recombines TRBV7-2 with TRBJ2-3, with 10 bases lining up with TRBD2. The CDR3 extends over 17 amino acids. With 1 base clipped from V and 3 bases from J, the junction kept 7 bases outside the gene matches. Per germline, CDR1 SGHTA and CDR2 FQGNSA. The CDR3 protein is CASSLGLAGPRTDTQYF. In DNA, the CDR3 is TGTGCCAGCAGCTTAGGACTAGCGGGCCCCAGGACAGATACGCAGTATTTT.

This sequence joins TRBV6-5 and TRBJ1-1; D unresolved. CDR3 length: 13 residues. Germline CDR1 and CDR2: MNHEY and SVGAGI. The V and J ends lost 3 bases and 1 base respectively, with 6 bases between them. CDR3 loop: CASSYQRNTEAFF. DNA for the CDR3: TGTGCCAGCAGTTATCAGAGGAACACTGAAGCTTTCTTT.

For this clone: At the DNA level, this CDR3 is encoded by other sequences in the same sample as well. The chain joins TRBV12-3 or TRBV12-4 to TRBJ1-3; no firm D call. CDR3 size: 11 residues. The germline V and J ends were trimmed by 3 bases and 7 bases, with 4 bases remaining between them. The CDR3 spells CASSLGNTIYF. DNA of the CDR3: TGTGCCAGCAGTTTGGGGAACACCATATATTTT.

The gene calls are TRBV3-1 (or the pseudogene TRBV3-2) and TRBJ1-6; TRBD1 might be the D (5 bases). The germline V gene has CDR1 LGHDT and CDR2 YNNKEL (reference sequence). The CDR3 sequence is 16 residues long. Trimming took 0 bases from V and 6 from J, leaving 12 bases between them. The CDR3 nucleotides read TGTGCCAGCAGCCAAGATCAAGACAGTACTAATTCACCCCTCCACTTT. Its translation: CASSQDQDSTNSPLHF.

The V call is TRBV6-1, the J call TRBJ1-2; D unclear. Germline V gene lookup returns CDR1 MNHNS and CDR2 SASEGT. CDR3 length: 14 residues. The V gene lost 4 bases and the J gene lost 4 bases, with 13 bases spanning the gap. The CDR3 nucleotides are TGTGCCAGCAGTGTAGCTAGCAACTCCTATGGCTACACCTTC. Translating it yields CASSVASNSYGYTF.

The rearrangement links TRBV12-3 or TRBV12-4 to TRBJ1-6; maybe TRBD1 (6 bases). V was trimmed by 7 bases and J by 11 bases, leaving 15 bases between them. CDR3 length: 13 amino acids. As DNA, the CDR3 is TGTGCCAGCACCTCAGGGGTTATTCCACCCCTCCACTTT. Its translation: CASTSGVIPPLHF.

V and J are TRBV6-2 or TRBV6-3 and TRBJ2-7; TRBD1 agrees at 9 bases. Germline CDR1 and CDR2: MNHEY and SVGEGT. J gave up 3 bases and V 2 bases, and 5 bases lay outside the gene matches. CDR3 length equals 15 residues. The CDR3 coding sequence is TGTGCCAGCAGTTACGGGGGACAGGGAATCTACGAGCAGTACTTC. The encoded protein is CASSYGGQGIYEQYF.

This clone was seen once. The genes are TRBV5-1 and TRBJ2-5; the D gene is possibly TRBD1 (6 bases). CDR1 is SGHRS and CDR2 is YFSETQ in the germline V gene. Trimming took 4 bases from V and 3 from J, leaving 19 bases between them. The CDR3 loop spans 16 amino acids. The CDR3 is CASSPGQTTFKETQYF. The CDR3, as DNA: TGCGCCAGCAGCCCTGGACAGACTACCTTTAAAGAGACCCAGTACTTC.

The V call is TRBV2, the J call TRBJ1-5; no clear D. The length of the CDR3 is 13 residues. V was trimmed by 5 bases and J by 0 bases, leaving 5 bases between them. CDR1 is SNHLY, CDR2 FYNNEI, per germline. The CDR3 is CASSQDSNQPQHF. The CDR3 nucleotides are TGTGCCAGCAGTCAGGATAGCAATCAGCCCCAGCATTTT.

The sample holds a few counts of this clone. The chain couples TRBV2 to TRBJ1-3; D is unresolved. Per germline, CDR1 SNHLY and CDR2 FYNNEI. V dropped 7 bases and J dropped 4 bases, with 11 bases sitting between them. The CDR3 length is 13 residues. The CDR3: CASTGGEGNTIYF. CDR3 DNA sequence: TGTGCCAGCACGGGCGGAGAAGGAAACACCATATATTTT.

This chain joins TRBV28 and TRBJ2-1; 7 bases agree with TRBD2. V lost 10 bases to trimming and J lost 7 bases; unmatched junction nucleotides: 16. This CDR3 has 15 residues. Germline CDR1 and CDR2: MDHEN and SYDVKM. CDR3 bases: TGTGCCACCCGGGGTGGTAGCGGGCCGAGGAATGAGCAGTTCTTC. It yields the protein CATRGGSGPRNEQFF. Variable domain in full (rest from reference TRBV28 and TRBJ2-1): DVKVTQSSRYLVKRTGEKVFLECVQDMDHENMFWYRQDPGLGLRLIYFSYDVKMKEKGDIPEGYSVSREKKERFSLILESASTNQTSMYLCATRGGSGPRNEQFFGPGTRLTVL.

The chain carries TRBV4-3 and TRBJ1-5, with D unresolved. Germline CDR1 LGHNA, CDR2 YSLEER. V was cut by 2 bases and J by 0 bases, with 5 bases left in between. The CDR3 is made up of 14 amino acids. CDR3 nucleotides: TGCGCCAGCAGCCAAAGTCATAGCAATCAGCCCCAGCATTTT. Protein sequence: CASSQSHSNQPQHF.

The chain joins TRBV25-1 to TRBJ2-5; the D is unclear. The CDR3 length is 14 residues. CDR1 and CDR2 from the germline V gene are MGHDK and SYGVNS. The V end lost 3 bases, the J end lost 5 bases, and 13 bases lay between the germline ends. The CDR3 region is CASSDSGYGETQYF. The CDR3 coding sequence is TGTGCCAGCAGTGACTCAGGTTACGGGGAGACCCAGTACTTC.

The chain couples TRBV5-1 to TRBJ2-1; 10 bases fit TRBD2. The CDR3 loop spans 14 amino acids. J lost 6 bases, V lost 7 bases, and 7 bases had no gene match. The germline gives CDR1 SGHRS, CDR2 YFSETQ. The CDR3 loop is CASHLAGGSNEQFF. The CDR3 DNA is TGCGCCAGCCACTTAGCGGGGGGATCCAATGAGCAGTTCTTC.

This clone was observed once. The chain is built from TRBV30 and TRBJ2-7; 8 bases are a match to TRBD1. V was pared by 1 base and J by 2 bases, with 4 bases of the junction left unmatched. This CDR3 is 14 amino acids long. Looked up from germline, CDR1 is GTSNPN and CDR2 is SVGIG (reference sequence). Written as DNA, the CDR3 is TGTGCCTGGAGTGAGGACAGGGCTGCCTACGAGCAGTACTTC. Its protein is CAWSEDRAAYEQYF.

The rearrangement uses TRBV28 and TRBJ2-7; 7 bases are a match to TRBD2. V lost 8 bases, J lost 3 bases, and 1 base stayed unmatched. Germline V gene lookup returns CDR1 MDHEN and CDR2 SYDVKM. This CDR3 is built from 11 residues. CDR3 nucleotide sequence: TGTGCCAGCTTAGCGGGCTACGAGCAGTACTTC. Translating gives CASLAGYEQYF.

This chain links TRBV3-1 (or the pseudogene TRBV3-2) with TRBJ2-1; perhaps TRBD2 as D (7 bases). CDR1 is LGHDT, CDR2 YNNKEL, per germline (reference sequence). This CDR3 contains 15 residues. V lost 1 base, J lost 10 bases, and 17 bases lay in between. As DNA, the CDR3 is TGTGCCAGCAGCCAAGTGTGGGGGGGCGGAGGGGAGCAGTTCTTC. Amino acids: CASSQVWGGGGEQFF.

This sequence joins TRBV9 and TRBJ2-7; unclear D gene. The CDR3 length is 14 residues. From germline, CDR1 is SGDLS and CDR2 YYNGEE. V lost 0 bases, J lost 0 bases, and 7 bases lay in between. The CDR3 DNA sequence: TGTGCCAGCAGCGTAGTAGGCAGCTCCTACGAGCAGTACTTC. Translation: CASSVVGSSYEQYF.

The chain recombines TRBV27 with TRBJ1-1; D perhaps matches TRBD1 (6 bases). Germline CDR1 MNHEY, CDR2 SMNVEV (reference sequence). V was shortened by 6 bases and J by 2 bases, with 16 bases between the two germline ends. CDR3 length equals 15 residues. CDR3 nucleotide sequence: TGTGCCAGCAGGAAGTCCGGACAGTCCAACACTGAAGCTTTCTTT. Amino acids: CASRKSGQSNTEAFF.